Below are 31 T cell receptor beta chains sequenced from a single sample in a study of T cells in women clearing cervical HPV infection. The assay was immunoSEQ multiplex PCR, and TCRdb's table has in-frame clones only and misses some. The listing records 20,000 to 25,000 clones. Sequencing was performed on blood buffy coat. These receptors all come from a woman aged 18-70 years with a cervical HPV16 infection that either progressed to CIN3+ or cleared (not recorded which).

CDR3 sequence reads: CSADELAGDYNEQFF. Partial CDR3 DNA: TGCAGTGCCGACGAGCTAGCGGGAGACTACAATGAG. The chain joins TRBV20-1 to TRBJ2-1; 10 nucleotides agree with TRBD2. The missing CDR3 end, 3 residues past where the read stops, is filled in from the germline J gene. With 6 bases clipped from V and 3 bases from J, the junction kept 8 bases outside the gene matches. This CDR3 region has 15 residues. From germline, CDR1 is DFQATT and CDR2 SNEGSKA (reference sequence).

The part of the CDR3 DNA that was read is TGTGCCAGTAATCAAGACAGGGGTAATGGC. Protein sequence: CASNQDRGNG. The complete CDR3 protein is CASNQDRGNGYTF. The J gene is TRBJ1-2, the V gene TRBV19; 8 nucleotides align to TRBD1. The read gets to within 3 residues of the CDR3 end, and the germline J gene fills in the rest. This CDR3 is built from 13 residues. From germline, CDR1 is LNHDA and CDR2 SQIVND (reference sequence). The V segment lost 7 bases and the J segment 6 bases; nucleotides outside the gene matches: 7.

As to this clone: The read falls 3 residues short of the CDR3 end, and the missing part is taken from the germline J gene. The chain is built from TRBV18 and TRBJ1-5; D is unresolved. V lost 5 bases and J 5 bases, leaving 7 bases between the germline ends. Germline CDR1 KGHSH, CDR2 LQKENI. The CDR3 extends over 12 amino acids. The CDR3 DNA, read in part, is TGTGCCAGCTCATCCAATGATCAGCCC. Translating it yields CASSSNDQP. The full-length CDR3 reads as CASSSNDQPQHF. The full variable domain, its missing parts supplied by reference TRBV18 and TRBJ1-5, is NAGVMQNPRHLVRRRGQEARLRCSPMKGHSHVYWYRQLPEEGLKFMVYLQKENIIDESGMPKERFSAEFPKEGPSILRIQQVVRGDSAAYFCASSSNDQPQHFGDGTRLSIL.

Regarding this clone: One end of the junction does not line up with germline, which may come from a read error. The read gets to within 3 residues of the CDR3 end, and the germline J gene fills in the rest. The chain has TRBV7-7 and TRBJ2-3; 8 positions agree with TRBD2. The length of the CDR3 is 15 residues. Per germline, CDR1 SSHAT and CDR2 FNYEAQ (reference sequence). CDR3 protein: CASSLTTSGRDTQYF. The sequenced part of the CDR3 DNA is TGTGCTAGCAGCTTAACAACTAGCGGAAGAGATACG.

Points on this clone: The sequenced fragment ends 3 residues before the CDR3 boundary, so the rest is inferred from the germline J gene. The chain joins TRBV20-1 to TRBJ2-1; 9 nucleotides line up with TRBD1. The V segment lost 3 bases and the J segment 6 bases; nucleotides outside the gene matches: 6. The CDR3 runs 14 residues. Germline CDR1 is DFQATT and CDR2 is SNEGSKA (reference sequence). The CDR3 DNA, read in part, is TGCAGTGCTAGTGAGGGGACAGGGACCAATGAG. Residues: CSASEGTGTNE. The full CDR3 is CSASEGTGTNEQFF.

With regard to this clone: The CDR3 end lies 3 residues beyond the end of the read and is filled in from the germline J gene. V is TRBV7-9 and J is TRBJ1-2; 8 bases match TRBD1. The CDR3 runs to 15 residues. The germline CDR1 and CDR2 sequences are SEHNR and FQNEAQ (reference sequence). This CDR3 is CASSLGQGAIDDYTF. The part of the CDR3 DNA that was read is TGTGCCAGCAGCTTAGGGCAGGGGGCAATTGACGAC.

The CDR3 protein is CASSWRQDQETQYF. The sequenced CDR3 bases are TGTGCCAGCAGCTGGAGACAGGACCAAGAGACC. The chain combines TRBV5-4 with TRBJ2-5, with D possibly matching TRBD1 (6 bases). With the read ending 3 residues before the CDR3 end, the germline J gene is used to fill in that end. The CDR3 runs to 14 residues. V was trimmed by 3 bases and J by 0 bases, leaving 9 bases between them. Germline V lookup: CDR1 SGHNT, CDR2 YYREEE (reference sequence). Full variable domain (rest looked up from reference TRBV5-4 and TRBJ2-5): ETGVTQSPTHLIKTRGQQVTLRCSSQSGHNTVSWYQQALGQGPQFIFQYYREEENGRGNFPPRFSGLQFPNYSSELNVNALELDDSALYLCASSWRQDQETQYFGPGTRLLVL.

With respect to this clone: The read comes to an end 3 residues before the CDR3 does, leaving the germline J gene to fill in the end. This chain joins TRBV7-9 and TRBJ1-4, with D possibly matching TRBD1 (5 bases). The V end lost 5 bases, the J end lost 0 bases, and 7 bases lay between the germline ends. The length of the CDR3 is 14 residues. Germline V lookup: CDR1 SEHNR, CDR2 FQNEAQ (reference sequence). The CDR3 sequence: CASSQGATNEKLFF. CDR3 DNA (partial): TGTGCCAGCAGCCAGGGAGCAACTAATGAAAAA.

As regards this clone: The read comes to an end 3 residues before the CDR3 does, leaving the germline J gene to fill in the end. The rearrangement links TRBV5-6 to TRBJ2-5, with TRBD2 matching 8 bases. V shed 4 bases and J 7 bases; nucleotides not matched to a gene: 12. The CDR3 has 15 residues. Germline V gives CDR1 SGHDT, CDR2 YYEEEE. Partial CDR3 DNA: TGTGCCAGCAGCACCACTAGCGGCGGGGGAGGGACC. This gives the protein CASSTTSGGGGT. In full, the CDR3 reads CASSTTSGGGGTQYF.

CDR3 sequence: CASSFLPRVAGAIETQYF. The covered CDR3 bases are TGCGCCAGCAGCTTCCTTCCTCGGGTAGCGGGAGCCATCGAGACC. The chain has TRBV5-1 and TRBJ2-5, with TRBD2 matching over 9 bases. The missing CDR3 end, 3 residues past where the read stops, is filled in from the germline J gene. The V and J ends lost 2 bases and 5 bases, in that order; junction bases with no gene match: 16. CDR1 and CDR2 from the germline V gene are SGHRS and YFSETQ. The CDR3 extends over 18 amino acids.

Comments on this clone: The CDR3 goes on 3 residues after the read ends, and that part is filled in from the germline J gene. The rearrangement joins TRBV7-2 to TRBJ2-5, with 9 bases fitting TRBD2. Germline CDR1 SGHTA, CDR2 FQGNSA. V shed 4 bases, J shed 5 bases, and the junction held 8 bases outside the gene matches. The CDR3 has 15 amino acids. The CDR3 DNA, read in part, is TGTGCCAGCAGCTACGGTGGCGGGAGGGTGGAGACC. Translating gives CASSYGGGRVET. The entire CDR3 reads CASSYGGGRVETQYF.

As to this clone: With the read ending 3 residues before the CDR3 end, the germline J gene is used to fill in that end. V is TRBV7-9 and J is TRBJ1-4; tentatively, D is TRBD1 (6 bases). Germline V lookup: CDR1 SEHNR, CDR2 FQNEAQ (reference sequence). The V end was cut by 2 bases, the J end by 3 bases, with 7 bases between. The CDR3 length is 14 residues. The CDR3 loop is CASSLRGSNEKLFF. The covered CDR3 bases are TGTGCCAGCAGCTTAAGGGGGTCTAATGAAAAA.

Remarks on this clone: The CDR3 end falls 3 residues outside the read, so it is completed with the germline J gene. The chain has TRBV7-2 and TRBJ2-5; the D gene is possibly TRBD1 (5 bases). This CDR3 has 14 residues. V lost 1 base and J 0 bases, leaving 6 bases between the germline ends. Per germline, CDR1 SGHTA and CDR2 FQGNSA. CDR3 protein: CASSLDRYQETQYF. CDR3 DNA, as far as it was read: TGTGCCAGCAGCTTAGACAGGTACCAAGAGACC.

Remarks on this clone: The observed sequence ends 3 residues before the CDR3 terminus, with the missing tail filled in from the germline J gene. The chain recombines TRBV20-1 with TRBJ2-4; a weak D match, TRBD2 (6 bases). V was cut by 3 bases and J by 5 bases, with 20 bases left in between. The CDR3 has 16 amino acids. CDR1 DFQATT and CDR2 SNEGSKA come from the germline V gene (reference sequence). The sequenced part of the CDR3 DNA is TGCAGTGCTAGTACTTTTGCGGGGCCCCAAGAAAACATT. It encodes CSASTFAGPQENI. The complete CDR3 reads CSASTFAGPQENIQYF.

The CDR3 loop is CASNDGGLTEAFF. CDR3 bases read: TGTGCCTCAAACGACGGGGGGCTCACTGAA. The rearrangement links TRBV30 to TRBJ1-1, with D perhaps TRBD1 (6 bases). Read sequence stops 3 residues before the CDR3 end, and the germline J gene provides the missing end. CDR3 length equals 13 residues. With 7 bases removed from V and 4 bases from J, the gap between germline ends came to 16 bases. CDR1 is GTSNPN, CDR2 SVGIG, per germline (reference sequence). The full variable domain, with the rest looked up from reference TRBV30 and TRBJ1-1, is SQTIHQWPATLVQPVGSPLSLECTVEGTSNPNLYWYRQAAGRGLQLLFYSVGIGQISSEVPQNLSASRPQDRQFILSSKKLLLSDSGFYLCASNDGGLTEAFFGQGTRLTVV.

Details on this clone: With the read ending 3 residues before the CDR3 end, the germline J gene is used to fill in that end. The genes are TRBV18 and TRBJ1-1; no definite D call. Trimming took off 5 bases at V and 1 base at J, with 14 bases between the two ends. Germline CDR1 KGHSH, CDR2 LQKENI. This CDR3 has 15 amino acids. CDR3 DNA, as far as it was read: TGTGCCAGCTCATTTGCCGGGTCCCCGAACACTGAA. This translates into CASSFAGSPNTE. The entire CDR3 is CASSFAGSPNTEAFF. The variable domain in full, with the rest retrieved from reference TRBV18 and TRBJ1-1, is NAGVMQNPRHLVRRRGQEARLRCSPMKGHSHVYWYRQLPEEGLKFMVYLQKENIIDESGMPKERFSAEFPKEGPSILRIQQVVRGDSAAYFCASSFAGSPNTEAFFGQGTRLTVV.

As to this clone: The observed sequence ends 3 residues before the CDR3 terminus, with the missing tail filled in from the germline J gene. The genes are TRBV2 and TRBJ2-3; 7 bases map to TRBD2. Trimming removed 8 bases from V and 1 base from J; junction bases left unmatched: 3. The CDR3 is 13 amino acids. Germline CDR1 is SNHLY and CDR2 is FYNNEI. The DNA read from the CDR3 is TGTGCCAGCGGACTAGGGGGCACAGATACG. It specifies CASGLGGTDT. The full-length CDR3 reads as CASGLGGTDTQYF.

The CDR3: CASSIGGNFYEQYF. Incomplete CDR3 DNA: TGTGCCAGTAGTATCGGGGGGAACTTCTACGAG. The chain carries TRBV19 and TRBJ2-7; 7 bases agree with TRBD2. The CDR3 end lies 3 residues beyond the end of the read and is filled in from the germline J gene. The CDR3 covers 14 residues. The V gene's germline CDR1 is LNHDA and CDR2 SQIVND (reference sequence). The trim removed 3 bases at V and 3 bases at J, leaving 5 bases unmatched.

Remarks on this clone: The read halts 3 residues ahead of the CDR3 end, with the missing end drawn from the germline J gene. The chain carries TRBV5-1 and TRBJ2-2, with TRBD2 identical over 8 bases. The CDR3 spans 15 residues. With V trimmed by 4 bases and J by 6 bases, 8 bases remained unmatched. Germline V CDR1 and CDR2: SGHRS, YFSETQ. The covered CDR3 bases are TGCGCCAGCAGCCGGATTAGCGGGACCTCCGGGGAG. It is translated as CASSRISGTSGE. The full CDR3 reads CASSRISGTSGELFF.

The CDR3 DNA, read in part, is TGCGCCAGCAGCTTAATTACAGGGGGGGGAGAAGAGACC. It specifies CASSLITGGGEET. The whole CDR3 is CASSLITGGGEETQYF. The chain employs TRBV5-1 and TRBJ2-5; a weak D match, TRBD1 (8 bases). The CDR3 extends 3 residues past the end of the read, so its final part is completed from the germline J gene. V was trimmed by 2 bases and J by 3 bases, leaving 17 bases between them. The CDR3 extends over 16 amino acids. Germline CDR1 is SGHRS and CDR2 is YFSETQ.

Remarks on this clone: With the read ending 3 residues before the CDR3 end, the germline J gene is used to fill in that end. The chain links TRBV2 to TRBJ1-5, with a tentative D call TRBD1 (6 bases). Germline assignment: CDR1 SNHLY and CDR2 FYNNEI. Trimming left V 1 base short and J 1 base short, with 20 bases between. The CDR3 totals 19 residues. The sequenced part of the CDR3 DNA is TGTGCCAGCAGTGAAGGTACAGGGAGGTCCCTGATAAGCAATCAGCCC. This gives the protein CASSEGTGRSLISNQP. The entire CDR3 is CASSEGTGRSLISNQPQHF.

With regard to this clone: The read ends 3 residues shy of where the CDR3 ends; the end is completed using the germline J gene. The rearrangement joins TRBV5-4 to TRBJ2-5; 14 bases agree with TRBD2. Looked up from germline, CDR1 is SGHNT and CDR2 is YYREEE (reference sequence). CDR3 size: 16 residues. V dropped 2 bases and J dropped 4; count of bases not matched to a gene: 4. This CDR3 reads CASSFGLAGGGETQYF. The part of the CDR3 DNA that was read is TGTGCCAGCAGCTTCGGACTAGCGGGGGGTGGAGAGACC.

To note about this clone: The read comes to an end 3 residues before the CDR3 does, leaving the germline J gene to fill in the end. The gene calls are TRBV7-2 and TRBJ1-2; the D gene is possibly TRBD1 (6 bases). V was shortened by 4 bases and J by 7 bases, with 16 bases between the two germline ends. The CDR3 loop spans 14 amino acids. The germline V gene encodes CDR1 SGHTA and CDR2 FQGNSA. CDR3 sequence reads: CASSWAGAASGYTF. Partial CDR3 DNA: TGTGCCAGCAGCTGGGCGGGGGCGGCAAGTGGC.

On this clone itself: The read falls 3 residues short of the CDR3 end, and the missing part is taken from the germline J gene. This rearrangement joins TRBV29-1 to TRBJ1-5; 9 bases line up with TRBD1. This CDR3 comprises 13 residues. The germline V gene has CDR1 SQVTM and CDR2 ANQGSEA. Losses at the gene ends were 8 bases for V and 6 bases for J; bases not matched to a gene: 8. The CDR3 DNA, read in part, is TGCAGCTACAGGGAGACAGGGGGTCAGCCC. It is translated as CSYRETGGQP. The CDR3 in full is CSYRETGGQPQHF.

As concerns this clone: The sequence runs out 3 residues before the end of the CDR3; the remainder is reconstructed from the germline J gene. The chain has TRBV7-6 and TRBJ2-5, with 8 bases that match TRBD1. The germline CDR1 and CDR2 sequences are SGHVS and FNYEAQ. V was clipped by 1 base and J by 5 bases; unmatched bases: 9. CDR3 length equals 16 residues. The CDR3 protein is CASSLGWQGARETQYF. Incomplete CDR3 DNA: TGTGCCAGCAGCTTAGGTTGGCAGGGGGCGCGCGAGACC.

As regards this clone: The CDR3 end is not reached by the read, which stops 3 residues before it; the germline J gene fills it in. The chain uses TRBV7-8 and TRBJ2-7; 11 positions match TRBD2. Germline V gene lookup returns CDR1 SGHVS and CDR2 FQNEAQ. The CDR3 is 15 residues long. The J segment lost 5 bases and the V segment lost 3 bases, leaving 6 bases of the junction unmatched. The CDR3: CASSFGLAGTHEQYF. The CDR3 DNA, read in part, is TGTGCCAGCAGCTTCGGACTAGCGGGTACCCACGAG.

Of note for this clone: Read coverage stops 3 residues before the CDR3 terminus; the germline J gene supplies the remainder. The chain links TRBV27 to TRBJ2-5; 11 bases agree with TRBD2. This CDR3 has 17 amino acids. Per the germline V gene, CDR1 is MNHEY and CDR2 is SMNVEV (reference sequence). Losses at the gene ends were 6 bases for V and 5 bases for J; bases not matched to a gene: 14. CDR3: CASSPIAGGGFDETQYF. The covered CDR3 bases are TGTGCCAGCAGCCCGATAGCGGGAGGGGGGTTTGACGAGACC.

The sequenced part of the CDR3 DNA is TGCAGTGCTCTAAGACAGGGTGAA. It specifies CSALRQGE. The complete CDR3 sequence is CSALRQGEAFF. V is TRBV20-1 and J is TRBJ1-1; the match to TRBD1 covers 7 bases. From the germline J gene comes the end of the CDR3, since the read stops 3 residues before it. With V trimmed by 5 bases and J by 7 bases, 4 bases remained unmatched. The CDR3 has 11 amino acids. Germline V gene data show CDR1 as DFQATT and CDR2 as SNEGSKA (reference sequence).

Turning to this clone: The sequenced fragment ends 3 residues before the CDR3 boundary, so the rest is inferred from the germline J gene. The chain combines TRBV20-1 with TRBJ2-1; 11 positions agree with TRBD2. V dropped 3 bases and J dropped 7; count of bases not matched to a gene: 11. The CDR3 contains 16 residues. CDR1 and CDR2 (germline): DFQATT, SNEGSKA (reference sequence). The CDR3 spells CSARLYYSGRGNEQFF. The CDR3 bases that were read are TGCAGTGCTAGGCTCTATTATAGCGGGAGGGGTAATGAG.

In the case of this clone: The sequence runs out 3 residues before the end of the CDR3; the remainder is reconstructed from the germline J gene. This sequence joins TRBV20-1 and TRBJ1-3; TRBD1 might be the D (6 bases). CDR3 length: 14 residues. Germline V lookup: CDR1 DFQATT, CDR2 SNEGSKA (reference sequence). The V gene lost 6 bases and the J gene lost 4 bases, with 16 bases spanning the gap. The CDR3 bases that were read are TGCAGTGCCCAATGGACAGCGGGGGGAAACACC. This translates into CSAQWTAGGNT. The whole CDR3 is CSAQWTAGGNTIYF.

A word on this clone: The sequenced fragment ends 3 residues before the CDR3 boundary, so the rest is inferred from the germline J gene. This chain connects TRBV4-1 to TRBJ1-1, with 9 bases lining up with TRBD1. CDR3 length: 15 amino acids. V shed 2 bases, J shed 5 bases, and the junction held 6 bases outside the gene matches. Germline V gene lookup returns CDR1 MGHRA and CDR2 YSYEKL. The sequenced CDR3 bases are TGCGCCAGCAGCCAAACAGGGGGCGCGTGGACTGAA. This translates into CASSQTGGAWTE. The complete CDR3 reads CASSQTGGAWTEAFF.